Here is one T cell receptor beta chain with its context. The data are from a study of PD-1 blockade in classical Hodgkin lymphoma. Here immunoSEQ multiplex PCR was the method, and the copy in TCRdb shows in-frame clones only, minus some. The data show thousands of clones, 63% seen once. The germline gives CDR1 SGHTA, CDR2 FQGNSA. The CDR3 runs to 16 residues. V gave up 3 bases and J gave up 6 bases, with 18 bases separating them. Each patient experienced a relapse that followed autologous stem cell transplantation, and brentuximab vedotin exposure varied. The origin of this receptor is a human donor with classical Hodgkin lymphoma. J is TRBJ2-1 and V is TRBV7-2; no clear D. The starting material was peripheral blood mononuclear cells (PBMCs), obtained at baseline. CDR3 sequence (DNA): TGTGCCAGCAGCTTGGCGGCCTTTCGCACCACCAATGAGCAGTTCTTC. Translation: CASSLAAFRTTNEQFF.